This T cell receptor beta chain was retrieved from a study of Graves' ophthalmopathy and Graves' hyperthyroidism. This clonotype was observed at least ten times. The antigen is undetermined. Broader study findings: Most clonotypes expanded in thyroid above 0.001 frequency were present in blood too.

Orbital computed tomography, thyroid ultrasound, TRAb, serum thyroxine and clinical symptoms formed the basis of diagnosis. Amplification from RNA transcripts yielded the TCR beta CDR3 regions. Scientists carried out first-round RT-PCR using HTBI primers and then a second-round multiplex PCR. Each CDR3 protein is one row after TCRdb ran MiXCR on the multiplex PCR reads. The sample lists roughly 350,000 distinct CDR3 sequences; about a sixth were seen once. In germline, CDR1 is SGHRS, CDR2 YFSETQ. This CDR3 is built from 18 residues. Unmatched junction bases numbered 13, after V lost 0 bases and J lost 5 bases.

The specimen was peripheral blood. The chain links TRBV5-1 to TRBJ2-2, with 7 bases matching TRBD2. This clonotype originated in an adult woman with stable Graves' hyperthyroidism. CDR3 in amino acids: CASSLAVGGRTETGELFF. The CDR3, as DNA: TGCGCCAGCAGCTTGGCCGTCGGCGGGAGAACTGAAACCGGGGAGCTGTTTTTT.